Listed here are 3 T cell receptor beta chains from one sample, sequenced in a study of blood T cell repertoires in COVID-19. TCRdb's copy holds only in-frame clones and misses some; the assay was immunoSEQ multiplex PCR. The table lists 110,000 or so clones, around 89% of them singletons. Sequencing was carried out using peripheral blood. Every receptor here comes from a human donor with acute or convalescent COVID-19. The donor label of this sample is uncertain.

This clone was counted a single time. The rearrangement uses TRBV7-2 and TRBJ2-6; D is possibly TRBD1 (6 bases). Germline V gives CDR1 SGHTA, CDR2 FQGNSA. The V end lost 1 base, the J end lost 2 bases, and 12 bases lay between the germline ends. The CDR3 spans 17 residues. The CDR3 DNA reads TGTGCCAGCAGCTTAGTCTCAGGGGCGCCTGGGGCCAACGTCCTGACTTTC. It yields the protein CASSLVSGAPGANVLTF.

V and J are TRBV6-5 and TRBJ1-5, with D perhaps matching TRBD1 (5 bases). The CDR3 totals 13 residues. Trimming cost V 6 bases and J 4 bases, with 10 bases left between them. Germline values: CDR1 MNHEY, CDR2 SVGAGI. This chain's CDR3 is CASRGAGNQPQHF. The CDR3 region has the DNA TGTGCCAGCAGAGGGGCAGGGAATCAGCCCCAGCATTTT.

This chain links TRBV5-1 with TRBJ2-2; D is unresolved. CDR1 is SGHRS, CDR2 YFSETQ, per germline. The ends were cut back, 2 bases at V and 1 base at J, with 12 bases in the middle. The CDR3 runs 16 residues. The CDR3 DNA reads as TGCGCCAGCAGCTTAGACTGGCTAAGGAACACCGGGGAGCTGTTTTTT. Translation: CASSLDWLRNTGELFF.